Each of the 8 T cell receptor beta chains below was sequenced from the same sample in a study of radiotherapy plus CTLA-4 blockade in lung cancer. Sequencing used immunoSEQ multiplex PCR; TCRdb keeps in-frame clones, though not all of them. The sample shows about 85,000 clones, approximately 83% of them seen only once. The sample was peripheral blood, taken from a patient treated with radiotherapy plus ipilimumab. The origin of the receptors is a human donor with non-small cell lung cancer who had a partial response to radiotherapy plus ipilimumab.

CDR3 sequence reads: CASSPDRATNEKLFF. The CDR3 DNA follows: TGTGCCAGCAGCCCGGACAGAGCAACTAATGAAAAACTGTTTTTT. V gene TRBV5-4 combines with J gene TRBJ1-4; D possibly corresponds to TRBD1 (6 bases). V shed 4 bases and J shed 0 bases, with 10 bases lying between them. The CDR3 totals 15 residues. CDR1 is SGHNT and CDR2 is YYREEE in the germline V gene (reference sequence).

This chain uses TRBV5-6 with TRBJ2-3; 9 bases fit TRBD1. This CDR3 is built from 15 residues. V lost 5 bases, J lost 2 bases, and 6 bases stayed unmatched. Germline-derived CDR1 and CDR2 are SGHDT and YYEEEE. CDR3 amino acids: CASSRGDRDTDTQYF. The CDR3 DNA reads TGTGCCAGCAGTCGGGGGGACAGGGACACAGATACGCAGTATTTT.

This chain joins TRBV28 and TRBJ1-2; D is undetermined. Trimming took off 2 bases at V and 5 bases at J, with 9 bases between the two ends. Per germline, CDR1 MDHEN and CDR2 SYDVKM. The CDR3 spans 13 residues. The CDR3, as DNA: TGTGCCAGCAGTTTAATTGGGCATTATGGCTACACCTTC. It encodes CASSLIGHYGYTF.

The table lists this clone with a few counts. The chain employs TRBV6-6 and TRBJ1-1; 8 positions agree with TRBD1. The CDR3 consists of 14 residues. With 2 bases clipped from V and 6 bases from J, the junction kept 5 bases outside the gene matches. Looked up from germline, CDR1 is MNHNY and CDR2 is SVGAGI (reference sequence). The CDR3 DNA is TGTGCCAGCAGTTACGAAGACAGGGGACCTGAAGCTTTCTTT. Residues: CASSYEDRGPEAFF.

V usage is TRBV6-6 and J usage is TRBJ2-2; 9 bases fit TRBD1. This CDR3 comprises 15 residues. Looked up from germline, CDR1 is MNHNY and CDR2 is SVGAGI (reference sequence). Trimming at V came to 6 bases and at J to 3 bases, leaving 5 bases not matched to a gene. The chain's CDR3 is CASRMDRGYTGELFF. For the CDR3, the DNA is TGTGCCAGCAGGATGGACAGGGGCTACACCGGGGAGCTGTTTTTT.

This clone was recorded a few times. The gene calls are TRBV6-1 and TRBJ2-2; 7 nucleotides match TRBD1. The V segment lost 6 bases and the J segment 4 bases; nucleotides outside the gene matches: 5. The CDR3 loop spans 14 amino acids. Germline V gene lookup returns CDR1 MNHNS and CDR2 SASEGT. Here the CDR3 reads CASSGRQGTGELFF. CDR3 coding DNA: TGTGCCAGCAGCGGTCGACAGGGCACCGGGGAGCTGTTTTTT.

The chain couples TRBV28 to TRBJ2-2, with D possibly TRBD2 on 6 matching bases. The germline V and J ends were trimmed by 4 bases and 3 bases, with 18 bases remaining between them. CDR3 size: 17 residues. The germline gives CDR1 MDHEN, CDR2 SYDVKM. CDR3 loop: CASSSSGPGRDTGELFF. The CDR3 DNA is TGTGCCAGCAGTTCCTCGGGACCCGGGAGAGACACCGGGGAGCTGTTTTTT.

The rearrangement joins TRBV5-1 to TRBJ1-2; maybe TRBD1 (5 bases). V was shortened by 4 bases and J by 8 bases, with 18 bases between the two germline ends. Germline loops: CDR1 SGHRS, CDR2 YFSETQ. The CDR3 is 14 residues long. Here the CDR3 reads CASSLMTAGLGYTF. CDR3 nucleotides: TGCGCCAGCAGCCTAATGACAGCAGGGTTGGGCTACACCTTC.